Listed below are T cell receptor beta chains from one sample, sequenced in a study of OX40 agonist ivuxolimab in advanced cancers. The assay was immunoSEQ multiplex PCR, and TCRdb's table has in-frame clones only and misses some. The sample yields tens of thousands of clones, over 70% seen once. The sequencing used CD4+ or CD8+ T cells sorted from blood, collected in a trial of the OX40 agonist ivuxolimab. The receptors here all came from an adult with an advanced solid tumor such as melanoma, head and neck, liver or kidney cancer. The CDR3 runs from the conserved cysteine through the conserved F or W. The D gene is left open where the match is weak. Size is omitted from some rows. Given values are once, few, many or a class for expanded clones.

13	TRBV7-8	-	TRBJ1-1	-	CASSPRLDTEAFF	TGTGCCAGCAGCCCCCGGTTAGACACTGAAGCTTTCTTT
16	TRBV4-1	-	TRBJ1-1	-	CASSRPLRGPNTEAFF	TGCGCCAGCAGCAGGCCCCTCAGGGGACCCAACACTGAAGCTTTCTTT
14	TRBV2	-	TRBJ1-2	many	CASTPEGGLYGYTF	TGTGCCAGCACTCCGGAGGGAGGGCTGTATGGCTACACCTTC
14	TRBV19	-	TRBJ2-1	-	CASSIDPGTPKAFF	TGTGCCAGTAGTATAGACCCCGGGACTCCCAAGGCGTTCTTC
13	TRBV5-1	-	TRBJ1-2	once	CASSPGPDPVNTF	TGCGCCAGCAGCCCGGGCCCGGACCCTGTCAACACCTTC
14	TRBV2	-	TRBJ1-1	-	CASSEQGQGTEAFF	TGTGCCAGCAGTGAACAGGGGCAGGGAACTGAAGCTTTCTTT
15	TRBV11-2	TRBD1	TRBJ1-2	-	CASKARQGGHYGYTF	TGTGCCAGTAAAGCAAGACAGGGGGGCCACTATGGCTACACCTTC
12	TRBV2	-	TRBJ2-1	once	CASSEDRNEQFF	TGTGCCAGCAGTGAAGACCGAAATGAGCAGTTCTTC
13	TRBV5-5	-	TRBJ2-5	few	CASSLTIQETQYF	TGTGCCAGCAGCTTGACTATACAAGAGACCCAGTACTTC